These T cell receptor beta chains were read from a single sample in a study of patients and donors after allogeneic stem cell transplantation. TCRdb reanalysed the RT-PCR reads using MiXCR and keeps one entry per CDR3 protein. The sample contains under 170,000 distinct CDR3 sequences, roughly two fifths of which appear only once. Sample: blood, either unsorted or a sorted T cell fraction (not recorded which). These receptors all stem from a human donor who was either an allogeneic HSCT recipient or a stem cell or donor lymphocyte infusion donor (not recorded which). It is not recorded whose cells these are; they may come from a transplant donor. Both conserved end residues are part of each CDR3. Each record gives: clone size, CDR3 length, D gene, V gene, J gene, CDR3 protein, CDR3 DNA. The D gene is left open where the match is weak. Some rows have no size entry. The others give once, few or many, or a class for an expanded clone.

clone size: few
CDR3 length: 12
D gene: .
V gene: TRBV4-2
J gene: TRBJ1-1
CDR3 protein: CASTSQTGKAFF
CDR3 DNA: TGTGCCAGCACCAGTCAAACAGGTAAAGCTTTCTTT

clone size: many
CDR3 length: 13
D gene: TRBD1
V gene: TRBV5-1
J gene: TRBJ1-3
CDR3 protein: CASSWDSGNTIYF
CDR3 DNA: TGCGCCAGCAGTTGGGACAGCGGAAACACCATATATTTT

clone size: .
CDR3 length: 15
D gene: TRBD2
V gene: TRBV6-2/TRBV6-3
J gene: TRBJ2-7
CDR3 protein: CASSPATSGSYEQYF
CDR3 DNA: TGTGCCAGCAGTCCTGCGACTAGCGGCTCCTACGAGCAGTACTTC

clone size: .
CDR3 length: 15
D gene: .
V gene: TRBV19
J gene: TRBJ1-1
CDR3 protein: CASSIRTGLNTEAFF
CDR3 DNA: TGTGCCAGTAGTATCCGCACAGGGCTGAACACTGAAGCTTTCTTT

clone size: .
CDR3 length: 15
D gene: TRBD1
V gene: TRBV12-3/TRBV12-4
J gene: TRBJ2-5
CDR3 protein: CASSQSTGGKGTQYF
CDR3 DNA: TGTGCCAGCAGCCAATCTACAGGGGGAAAAGGGACCCAGTACTTC

clone size: few
CDR3 length: 15
D gene: .
V gene: TRBV20-1
J gene: TRBJ1-6
CDR3 protein: CSARVGEGGNSPLHF
CDR3 DNA: TGCAGTGCTAGAGTTGGTGAGGGAGGTAATTCACCCCTCCACTTT

clone size: few
CDR3 length: 13
D gene: .
V gene: TRBV6-4
J gene: TRBJ1-5
CDR3 protein: CASSDSSGQPQHF
CDR3 DNA: TGTGCCAGCAGTGACTCGAGCGGGCAGCCCCAGCATTTT

clone size: .
CDR3 length: 18
D gene: .
V gene: TRBV15
J gene: TRBJ1-5
CDR3 protein: CATSRDEVWDVNNQPQHF
CDR3 DNA: TGTGCCACCAGCAGAGATGAGGTTTGGGACGTGAACAATCAGCCCCAGCATTTT

clone size: .
CDR3 length: 15
D gene: .
V gene: TRBV7-8
J gene: TRBJ1-5
CDR3 protein: CASSPNGENNQPQHF
CDR3 DNA: TGTGCCAGCAGCCCGAACGGTGAAAACAATCAGCCCCAGCATTTT

clone size: few
CDR3 length: 13
D gene: .
V gene: TRBV20-1
J gene: TRBJ1-4
CDR3 protein: CSARGRPGEKLFF
CDR3 DNA: TGCAGTGCTAGGGGGCGCCCCGGTGAAAAACTGTTTTTT

clone size: .
CDR3 length: 16
D gene: .
V gene: TRBV6-2/TRBV6-3
J gene: TRBJ2-1
CDR3 protein: CASSSGGGETYNEQFF
CDR3 DNA: TGTGCCAGCAGCTCAGGGGGGGGAGAGACTTACAATGAGCAGTTCTTC

clone size: .
CDR3 length: 15
D gene: .
V gene: TRBV4-3
J gene: TRBJ2-3
CDR3 protein: CASSPTSKGTDTQYF
CDR3 DNA: TGCGCCAGCAGTCCAACTAGCAAGGGCACAGATACGCAGTATTTT

clone size: .
CDR3 length: 14
D gene: .
V gene: TRBV7-9
J gene: TRBJ1-4
CDR3 protein: CASSLGGETEKLFF
CDR3 DNA: TGTGCCAGCAGCTTAGGCGGGGAGACCGAAAAACTGTTTTTT

clone size: .
CDR3 length: 11
D gene: .
V gene: TRBV5-1
J gene: TRBJ2-1
CDR3 protein: CASSPGYEQFF
CDR3 DNA: TGCGCCAGCAGCCCGGGGTATGAGCAGTTCTTC

clone size: .
CDR3 length: 15
D gene: .
V gene: TRBV9
J gene: TRBJ1-5
CDR3 protein: CASSVDDYSNQPQHF
CDR3 DNA: TGTGCCAGCAGCGTAGACGATTATAGCAATCAGCCCCAGCATTTT

clone size: few
CDR3 length: 16
D gene: TRBD1
V gene: TRBV6-5
J gene: TRBJ1-2
CDR3 protein: CASRRSDHRGVYGYTF
CDR3 DNA: TGTGCCAGCAGACGCTCGGACCACAGGGGGGTCTATGGCTACACCTTC

clone size: .
CDR3 length: 12
D gene: .
V gene: TRBV20-1
J gene: TRBJ1-4
CDR3 protein: CSATGLDEKLFF
CDR3 DNA: TGCAGTGCTACGGGACTAGATGAAAAACTGTTTTTT